The T cell receptor (beta chain) described here comes from a study of blood T cell repertoires in COVID-19. The wider study: The cDNA or gDNA used as material had been derived from T cells, B-cell-depleted T cells, or PBMCs.

As handled by the study authors: Reference gene primer amplification gave nucleated cell count estimates. Assay: immunoSEQ multiplex PCR; the TCRdb copy retains only in-frame clones and omits some. That table gives V, J and clone size, and the DNA gave D and trimming. The sample yields about 75,000 clones, roughly 82% seen once. The CDR3 loop spans 18 amino acids. With 5 bases removed from V and 4 bases from J, the gap between germline ends came to 27 bases. From germline, CDR1 is SGDLS and CDR2 YYNGEE. The sequencing sample was made of peripheral blood. The source of this sequence is a woman in her fifties or sixties with acute or convalescent COVID-19. The chain carries TRBV9 and TRBJ2-5, with D perhaps TRBD2 (7 bases). The chain's CDR3 is CASSTPRVGGAEGETQYF. The DNA for the CDR3 is TGTGCCAGCAGTACCCCCCGGGTGGGGGGGGCCGAGGGAGAGACCCAGTACTTC. Full variable domain (missing parts from reference TRBV9 and TRBJ2-5): DSGVTQTPKHLITATGQRVTLRCSPRSGDLSVYWYQQSLDQGLQFLIQYYNGEERAKGNILERFSAQQFPDLHSELNLSSLELGDSALYFCASSTPRVGGAEGETQYFGPGTRLLVL.